The 10 T cell receptor beta chains given below trace back to one sample, sequenced in a study of blood T cell repertoires in COVID-19. Sequenced by immunoSEQ multiplex PCR; TCRdb stores in-frame clones only, minus some. The sample includes 95,000 to 150,000 clones, around 90% of them seen just once. The sequencing input was peripheral blood. The receptors stem from a human donor in a cohort sampled during active COVID-19.

This chain links TRBV7-9 with TRBJ1-4, with TRBD1 matching over 9 bases. V dropped 5 bases and J dropped 0; count of bases not matched to a gene: 7. Germline CDR1 SEHNR, CDR2 FQNEAQ (reference sequence). This CDR3 comprises 17 residues. The CDR3 coding sequence is TGTGCCAGCAGCGCAATGGACAGGGGTGCAACTAATGAAAAACTGTTTTTT. Its protein is CASSAMDRGATNEKLFF.

The chain employs TRBV6-5 and TRBJ1-6; D may be TRBD1 (6 bases). This CDR3 is 15 amino acids long. Trimming removed 7 bases from V and 3 bases from J, with 13 bases in between. CDR1 MNHEY and CDR2 SVGAGI come from the germline V gene. The CDR3 sequence is CASITQGNYNSPLHF. CDR3 DNA: TGTGCCAGCATCACACAGGGAAACTATAATTCACCCCTCCACTTT.

The J gene is TRBJ1-5, the V gene TRBV6-1; maybe TRBD1 (6 bases). Germline CDR1 and CDR2: MNHNS and SASEGT. V lost 2 bases and J 4 bases, leaving 12 bases between the germline ends. The CDR3 covers 15 residues. Here the CDR3 reads CASSEWAGENQPQHF. The DNA for the CDR3 is TGTGCCAGCAGTGAATGGGCAGGGGAAAATCAGCCCCAGCATTTT.

The chain carries TRBV2 and TRBJ1-1; 9 nucleotides match TRBD1. Germline CDR1 is SNHLY and CDR2 is FYNNEI. The CDR3 extends over 15 amino acids. J gave up 4 bases and V 10 bases, and 13 bases lay outside the gene matches. CDR3 bases: TGTGCCACCGTTAGATCACAGGGGGCGTTCACTGAAGCTTTCTTT. The encoded protein is CATVRSQGAFTEAFF.

On this clone itself: Other DNA sequences in this specimen translate into the identical CDR3. V is TRBV5-1 and J is TRBJ2-1; 10 nucleotides agree with TRBD2. Unmatched junction bases numbered 2, after V lost 5 bases and J lost 0 bases. Germline CDR1 and CDR2: SGHRS and YFSETQ. The CDR3 is made up of 15 amino acids. CDR3 coding DNA: TGCGCCAGCAGTCCTAGCGGGAGCTCCTACAATGAGCAGTTCTTC. Its protein product is CASSPSGSSYNEQFF.

This sequence joins TRBV7-6 and TRBJ2-1, with D hard to call. V dropped 1 base and J dropped 7 bases, with 8 bases sitting between them. Germline assignment: CDR1 SGHVS and CDR2 FNYEAQ. The CDR3 length is 13 residues. CDR3 loop: CASSLGTVNEQFF. In DNA form, the CDR3 reads TGTGCCAGCAGCTTAGGAACAGTTAATGAGCAGTTCTTC.

The rearrangement uses TRBV5-8 and TRBJ2-2; 12 nucleotides agree with TRBD2. Germline V gives CDR1 SGHTS, CDR2 YDEGEE. The length of the CDR3 is 16 residues. Trimming at V came to 4 bases and at J to 4 bases, leaving 5 bases not matched to a gene. In nucleotides, the CDR3 is TGTGCCAGCAGCGCAACTAGCGGGGGGATCACCGGGGAGCTGTTTTTT. This sequence encodes CASSATSGGITGELFF.

The J gene is TRBJ2-3, the V gene TRBV5-1; D ambiguous. Germline V gene data show CDR1 as SGHRS and CDR2 as YFSETQ. V gave up 2 bases and J gave up 2 bases, with 9 bases separating them. This CDR3 is built from 14 residues. In DNA, the CDR3 is TGCGCCAGCAGCTTAGACGGAGCCACAGATACGCAGTATTTT. It translates to CASSLDGATDTQYF. The variable domain in full, completed from reference TRBV5-1 and TRBJ2-3, reads KAGVTQTPRYLIKTRGQQVTLSCSPISGHRSVSWYQQTPGQGLQFLFEYFSETQRNKGNFPGRFSGRQFSNSRSEMNVSTLELGDSALYLCASSLDGATDTQYFGPGTRLTVL.

CDR3 sequence: CASRSGGSAYEQYF. CDR3 bases: TGTGCCAGCAGAAGTGGGGGGTCCGCCTACGAGCAGTACTTC. The V call is TRBV6-5, the J call TRBJ2-7, with a tentative D call TRBD2 (6 bases). Trimming removed 6 bases at V and 2 bases at J, with 14 bases between. In germline, CDR1 is MNHEY, CDR2 SVGAGI. The CDR3 covers 14 residues.

This clone turned up a few times. At one end, the junction sequence differs from germline, possibly due to a read error. The genes are TRBV7-7 and TRBJ2-1; the match to TRBD1 covers 9 bases. Germline V gene sequence: CDR1 SSHAT, CDR2 FNYEAQ (reference sequence). The CDR3 has 16 amino acids. The CDR3 reads CASSPTGTGLAGEQFF. The DNA for the CDR3 is TGTGCTAGCAGCCCGACCGGGACAGGGCTTGCGGGTGAGCAGTTCTTC.